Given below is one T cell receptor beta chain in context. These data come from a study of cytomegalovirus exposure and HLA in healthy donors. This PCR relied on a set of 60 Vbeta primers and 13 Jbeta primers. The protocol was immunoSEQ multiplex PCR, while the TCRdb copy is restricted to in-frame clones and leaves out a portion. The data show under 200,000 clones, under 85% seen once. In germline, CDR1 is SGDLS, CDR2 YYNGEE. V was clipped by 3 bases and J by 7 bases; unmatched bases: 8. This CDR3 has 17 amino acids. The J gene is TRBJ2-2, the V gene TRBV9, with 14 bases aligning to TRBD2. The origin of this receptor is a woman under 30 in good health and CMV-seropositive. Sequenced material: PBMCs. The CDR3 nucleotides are TGTGCCAGCAGCGCCGGGACTAGCGGGGGAGGGTTCGGGGAGCTGTTTTTT. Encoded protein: CASSAGTSGGGFGELFF.